One and the same sample provided the 10 T cell receptor beta chains below, sequenced in a study of CD8 T cells in ankylosing spondylitis. TCRdb ran MiXCR on the 5' RACE reads and lists one entry per CDR3 protein. This table has some 290,000 distinct CDR3 sequences, 20% appearing once. Input material: blood, either unsorted or a sorted T cell fraction (not recorded which). The source of these receptors is a male donor with ankylosing spondylitis or in good health (not recorded which).

This clonotype appeared a few times. The rearrangement links TRBV2 to TRBJ2-3; either TRBD1 or TRBD2 may supply D (5 bases each). The ends were cut back, 7 bases at V and 0 bases at J, with 8 bases in the middle. CDR1 and CDR2 (germline): SNHLY, FYNNEI. The CDR3 is 13 residues long. The CDR3 region is CASKGTSTDTQYF. Written as DNA, the CDR3 is TGTGCCAGCAAGGGGACGAGCACAGATACGCAGTATTTT.

The V and J genes are TRBV20-1 and TRBJ2-2, with TRBD1 matching 7 bases. The CDR3 is made up of 16 amino acids. The germline CDR1 and CDR2 sequences are DFQATT and SNEGSKA (reference sequence). V gave up 0 bases and J gave up 1 base; unmatched junction bases: 5. The CDR3 spells CSARDGRTGNTGELFF. The CDR3 nucleotides read TGCAGTGCTAGAGATGGCCGGACAGGGAACACCGGGGAGCTGTTTTTT.

In this sample, this clonotype turned up many times. The rearrangement uses TRBV27 and TRBJ2-1; unclear D gene. This CDR3 region has 13 residues. From germline, CDR1 is MNHEY and CDR2 SMNVEV (reference sequence). V lost 3 bases, J lost 6 bases, and 9 bases lay in between. The CDR3 coding sequence is TGTGCCAGCAGTTTCGGCTACCCCAATGAGCAGTTCTTC. Translating gives CASSFGYPNEQFF.

V gene TRBV29-1 combines with J gene TRBJ2-7, with TRBD1 as a possible D gene (6 bases). The germline V gene has CDR1 SQVTM and CDR2 ANQGSEA. This CDR3 comprises 10 residues. CDR3 DNA sequence: TGCAGCGTTGAAGGGGGGCAGCAAGACGTC. This encodes CSVEGGQQDV.

Only a few counts were recorded for this clonotype. The rearrangement links TRBV20-1 to TRBJ1-5; tentatively, D is TRBD1 (6 bases). The ends were cut back, 6 bases at V and 2 bases at J, with 20 bases in the middle. CDR3 length: 16 amino acids. Germline V CDR1 and CDR2: DFQATT, SNEGSKA (reference sequence). CDR3 loop: CSAGGLGAMGNQPQHF. CDR3 coding DNA: TGCAGTGCGGGGGGCCTGGGGGCTATGGGCAATCAGCCCCAGCATTTT.

The V and J genes are TRBV15 and TRBJ2-1; 7 bases are shared with TRBD1. This CDR3 has 13 amino acids. The germline V gene has CDR1 LNHNV and CDR2 YYDKDF (reference sequence). V trimming: 5 bases; J trimming: 6 bases; junction bases outside the gene matches: 4. CDR3 DNA sequence: TGTGCCACCAGCTACGACAGGGTCAATGAGCAGTTCTTC. Translated: CATSYDRVNEQFF.

The V and J genes are TRBV5-1 and TRBJ2-1; D may be TRBD1 (7 bases). Germline V lookup: CDR1 SGHRS, CDR2 YFSETQ. Between the trimmed V and J ends, which lost 1 base and 10 bases, there was a span of 12 bases. This CDR3 spans 13 amino acids. CDR3 amino acids: CASSLSRGVEQFF. CDR3 nucleotide sequence: TGCGCCAGCAGCTTGTCCAGGGGGGTGGAGCAGTTCTTC.

This sequence joins TRBV10-2 and TRBJ2-3; D is possibly TRBD2 (6 bases). V was clipped by 10 bases and J by 1 base, with 6 bases between them. CDR1 and CDR2 (germline): WSHSY, SAAADI. The CDR3 has 11 residues. The CDR3 region is CATSGTDTQYF. The CDR3 bases are TGCGCCACTAGCGGCACAGATACGCAGTATTTT.

This clonotype was recorded many times. The rearrangement uses TRBV29-1 and TRBJ2-1; D possibly uses TRBD1 or TRBD2 (5 bases each). This CDR3 is built from 11 residues. Between the trimmed V and J ends, which lost 3 bases and 6 bases, there was a span of 6 bases. CDR1 SQVTM and CDR2 ANQGSEA come from the germline V gene. The CDR3 DNA reads TGCAGCGTTGATGGGGGCAATGAGCAGTTCTTC. Its translation is CSVDGGNEQFF.

The rearrangement links TRBV6-5 to TRBJ1-5; D unresolved. Between the trimmed V and J ends, which lost 5 bases and 0 bases, there was a span of 11 bases. Germline V CDR1 and CDR2: MNHEY, SVGAGI. The CDR3 runs to 15 residues. The CDR3 coding sequence is TGTGCCAGCAGTCCCCGAGTAGATAGCAATCAGCCCCAGCATTTT. It is translated as CASSPRVDSNQPQHF.